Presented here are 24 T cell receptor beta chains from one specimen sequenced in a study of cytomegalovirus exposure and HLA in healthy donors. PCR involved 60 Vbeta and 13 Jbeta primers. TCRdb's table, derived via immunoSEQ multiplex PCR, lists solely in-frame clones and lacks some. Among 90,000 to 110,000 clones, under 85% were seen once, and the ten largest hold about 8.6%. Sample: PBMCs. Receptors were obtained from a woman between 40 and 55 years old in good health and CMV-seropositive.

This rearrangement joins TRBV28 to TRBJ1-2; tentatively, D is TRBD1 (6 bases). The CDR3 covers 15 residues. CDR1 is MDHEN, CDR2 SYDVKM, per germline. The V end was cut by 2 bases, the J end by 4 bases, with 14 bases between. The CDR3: CASSLGGADAYGYTF. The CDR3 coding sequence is TGTGCCAGCAGTTTAGGGGGGGCCGATGCCTATGGCTACACCTTC.

CDR3 nucleotides: TGCAGCGTTGCCGGGACTAGCGGGGTTTACGAGCAGTACTTC. This encodes CSVAGTSGVYEQYF. The gene calls are TRBV29-1 and TRBJ2-7; 13 nucleotides agree with TRBD2. V was pared by 4 bases and J by 4 bases, with 4 bases of the junction left unmatched. This CDR3 spans 14 amino acids. Germline-derived CDR1 and CDR2 are SQVTM and ANQGSEA.

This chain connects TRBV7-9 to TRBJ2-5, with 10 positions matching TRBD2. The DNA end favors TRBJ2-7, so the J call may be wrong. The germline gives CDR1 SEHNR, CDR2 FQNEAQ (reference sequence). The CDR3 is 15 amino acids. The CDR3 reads CASSSPGLATDEQYF. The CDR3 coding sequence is TGTGCCAGCAGCTCTCCGGGACTAGCGACGGACGAGCAGTACTTC.

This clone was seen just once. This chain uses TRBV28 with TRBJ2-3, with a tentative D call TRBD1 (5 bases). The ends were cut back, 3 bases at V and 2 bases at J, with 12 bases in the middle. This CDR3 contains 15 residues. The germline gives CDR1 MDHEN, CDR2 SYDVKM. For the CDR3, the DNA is TGTGCCAGCAGTTTTAGCAGGGCCTCCACAGATACGCAGTATTTT. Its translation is CASSFSRASTDTQYF.

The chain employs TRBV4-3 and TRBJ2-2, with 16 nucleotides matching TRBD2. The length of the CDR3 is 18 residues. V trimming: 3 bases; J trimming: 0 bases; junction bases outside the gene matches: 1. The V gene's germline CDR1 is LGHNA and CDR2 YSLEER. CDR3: CASSHGTSGGANTGELFF. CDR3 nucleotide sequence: TGCGCCAGCAGCCACGGGACTAGCGGGGGGGCGAACACCGGGGAGCTGTTTTTT.

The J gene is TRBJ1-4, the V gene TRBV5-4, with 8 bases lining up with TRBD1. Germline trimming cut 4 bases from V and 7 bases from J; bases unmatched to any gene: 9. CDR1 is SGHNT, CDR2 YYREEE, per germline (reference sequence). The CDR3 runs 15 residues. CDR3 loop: CASSHGQGRGEKLFF. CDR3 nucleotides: TGTGCCAGCAGCCACGGACAGGGAAGAGGTGAAAAACTGTTTTTT.

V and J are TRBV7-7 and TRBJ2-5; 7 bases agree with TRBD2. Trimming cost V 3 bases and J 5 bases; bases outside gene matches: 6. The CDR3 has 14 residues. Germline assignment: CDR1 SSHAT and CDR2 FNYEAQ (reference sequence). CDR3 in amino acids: CASSLRGSGETQYF. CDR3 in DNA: TGTGCCAGCAGCTTGCGGGGGTCGGGGGAGACCCAGTACTTC.

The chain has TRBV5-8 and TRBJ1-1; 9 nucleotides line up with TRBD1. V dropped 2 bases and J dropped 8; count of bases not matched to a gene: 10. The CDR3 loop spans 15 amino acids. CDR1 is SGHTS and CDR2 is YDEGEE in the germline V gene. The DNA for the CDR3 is TGTGCCAGCAGCTTCTCGATACAGGGGGCCGGGGAAGCTTTCTTT. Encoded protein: CASSFSIQGAGEAFF.

CDR3 DNA sequence: TGTGCCAGCATGAAACCGGGGGGAAATCAGCCCCAGCATTTT. Translation gives CASMKPGGNQPQHF. The gene calls are TRBV7-9 and TRBJ1-5; weak D call: TRBD1 (5 bases). Germline CDR1 is SEHNR and CDR2 is FQNEAQ (reference sequence). The V end was cut by 7 bases, the J end by 4 bases, with 14 bases between. The CDR3 covers 14 residues.

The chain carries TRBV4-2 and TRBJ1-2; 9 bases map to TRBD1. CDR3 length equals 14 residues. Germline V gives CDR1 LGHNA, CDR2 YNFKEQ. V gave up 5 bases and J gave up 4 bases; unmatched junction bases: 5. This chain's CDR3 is CASSRQGGFYGYTF. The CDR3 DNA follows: TGTGCCAGCAGCAGACAGGGGGGATTCTATGGCTACACCTTC.

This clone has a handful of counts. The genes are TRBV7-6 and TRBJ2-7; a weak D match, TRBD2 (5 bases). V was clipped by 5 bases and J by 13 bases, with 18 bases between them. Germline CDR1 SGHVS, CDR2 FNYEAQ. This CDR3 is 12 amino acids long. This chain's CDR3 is CASSPSPGMGYF. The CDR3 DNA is TGTGCCAGCAGCCCCTCTCCCGGGATGGGATACTTC. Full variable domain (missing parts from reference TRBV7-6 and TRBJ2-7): GAGVSQSPRYKVTKRGQDVALRCDPISGHVSLYWYRQALGQGPEFLTYFNYEAQQDKSGLPNDRFSAERPEGSISTLTIQRTEQRDSAMYRCASSPSPGMGYFGPGTRLTVT.

CDR3 amino acids: CASSAGTGWVYEQYF. The CDR3 DNA sequence: TGTGCCAGCAGCGCCGGGACAGGTTGGGTGTACGAGCAGTACTTC. This chain uses TRBV9 with TRBJ2-5, with TRBD1 matching 8 bases. The J call is doubtful: the DNA matches TRBJ2-7 better. The germline V gene has CDR1 SGDLS and CDR2 YYNGEE. The CDR3 extends over 15 amino acids.

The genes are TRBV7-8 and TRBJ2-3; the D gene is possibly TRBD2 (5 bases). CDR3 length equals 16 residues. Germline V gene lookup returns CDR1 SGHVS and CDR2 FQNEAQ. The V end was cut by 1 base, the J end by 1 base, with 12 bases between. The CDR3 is CASSLDERTRTDTQYF. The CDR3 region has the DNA TGTGCCAGCAGCTTAGACGAGCGGACCCGCACAGATACGCAGTATTTT.

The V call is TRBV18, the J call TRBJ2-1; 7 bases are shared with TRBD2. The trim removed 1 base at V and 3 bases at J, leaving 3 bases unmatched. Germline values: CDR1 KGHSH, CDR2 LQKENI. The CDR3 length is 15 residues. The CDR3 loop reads CASSPLGTNYNEQFF. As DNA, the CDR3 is TGTGCCAGCTCACCACTGGGGACTAACTACAATGAGCAGTTCTTC. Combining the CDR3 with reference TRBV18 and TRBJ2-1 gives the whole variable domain NAGVMQNPRHLVRRRGQEARLRCSPMKGHSHVYWYRQLPEEGLKFMVYLQKENIIDESGMPKERFSAEFPKEGPSILRIQQVVRGDSAAYFCASSPLGTNYNEQFFGPGTRLTVL.

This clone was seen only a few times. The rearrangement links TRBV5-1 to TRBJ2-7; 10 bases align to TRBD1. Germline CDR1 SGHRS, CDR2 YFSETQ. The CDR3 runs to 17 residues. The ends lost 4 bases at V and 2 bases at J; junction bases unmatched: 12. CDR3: CASSDGQGVVRAYEQYF. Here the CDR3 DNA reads TGCGCCAGCAGCGACGGACAGGGGGTAGTACGAGCCTACGAGCAGTACTTC.

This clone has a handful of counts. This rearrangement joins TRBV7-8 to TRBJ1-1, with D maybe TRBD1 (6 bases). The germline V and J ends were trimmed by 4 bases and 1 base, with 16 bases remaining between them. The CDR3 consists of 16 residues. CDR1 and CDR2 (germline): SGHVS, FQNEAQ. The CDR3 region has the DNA TGTGCCAGCAGCTCAAGAGTTCGGACAGCGAACACTGAAGCTTTCTTT. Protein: CASSSRVRTANTEAFF.

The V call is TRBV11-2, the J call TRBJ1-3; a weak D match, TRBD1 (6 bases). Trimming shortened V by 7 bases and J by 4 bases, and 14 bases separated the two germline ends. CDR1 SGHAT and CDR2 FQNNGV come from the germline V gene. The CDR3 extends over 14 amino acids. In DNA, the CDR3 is TGTGCCAGCACCTCCGTGACAGGAGGAAACACCATATATTTT. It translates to CASTSVTGGNTIYF.

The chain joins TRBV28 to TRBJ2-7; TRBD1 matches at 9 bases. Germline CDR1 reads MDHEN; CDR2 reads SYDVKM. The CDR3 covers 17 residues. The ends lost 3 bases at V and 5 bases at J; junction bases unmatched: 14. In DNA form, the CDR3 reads TGTGCCAGCAGTTTGATGCTGGGACAGGGTGTAGGAAACGAGCAGTACTTC. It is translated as CASSLMLGQGVGNEQYF. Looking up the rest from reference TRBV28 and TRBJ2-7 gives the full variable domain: DVKVTQSSRYLVKRTGEKVFLECVQDMDHENMFWYRQDPGLGLRLIYFSYDVKMKEKGDIPEGYSVSREKKERFSLILESASTNQTSMYLCASSLMLGQGVGNEQYFGPGTRLTVT.

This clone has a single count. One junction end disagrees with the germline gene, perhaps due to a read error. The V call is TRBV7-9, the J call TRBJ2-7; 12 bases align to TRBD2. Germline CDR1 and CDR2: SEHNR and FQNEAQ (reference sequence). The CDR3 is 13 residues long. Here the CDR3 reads CASTLETSGGPDF. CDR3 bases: TGTGCCAGCACCTTGGAGACTAGCGGGGGTCCGGACTTC.

CDR3 sequence: CASRPGLAGETQYF. The CDR3, as DNA: TGCGCCAGCAGACCGGGACTAGCGGGAGAGACCCAGTACTTC. The chain recombines TRBV5-1 with TRBJ2-5; 12 bases match TRBD2. The CDR3 is made up of 14 amino acids. Germline loops: CDR1 SGHRS, CDR2 YFSETQ. The V gene end was trimmed by 5 bases and the J gene end by 4 bases; junction bases not matched to a gene: 3.

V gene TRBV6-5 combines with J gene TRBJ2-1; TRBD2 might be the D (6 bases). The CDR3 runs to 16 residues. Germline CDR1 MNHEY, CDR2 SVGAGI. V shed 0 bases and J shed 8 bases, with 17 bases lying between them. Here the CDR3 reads CASSYSRASSEHEQFF. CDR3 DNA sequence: TGTGCCAGCAGTTACTCGAGGGCTTCTAGCGAACATGAGCAGTTCTTC.

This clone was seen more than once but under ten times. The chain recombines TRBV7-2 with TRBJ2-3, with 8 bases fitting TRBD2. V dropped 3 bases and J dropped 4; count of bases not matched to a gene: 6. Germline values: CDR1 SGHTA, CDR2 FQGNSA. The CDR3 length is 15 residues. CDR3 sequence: CASSFWAGGADTQYF. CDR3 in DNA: TGTGCCAGCAGCTTTTGGGCGGGGGGCGCAGATACGCAGTATTTT.

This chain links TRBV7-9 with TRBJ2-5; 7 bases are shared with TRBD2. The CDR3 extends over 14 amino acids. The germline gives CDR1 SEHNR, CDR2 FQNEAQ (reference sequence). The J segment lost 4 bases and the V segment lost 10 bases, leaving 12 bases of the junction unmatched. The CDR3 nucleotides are TGTGCCATTACCGGGAGGATTGGCGTAGAGACCCAGTACTTC. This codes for CAITGRIGVETQYF.

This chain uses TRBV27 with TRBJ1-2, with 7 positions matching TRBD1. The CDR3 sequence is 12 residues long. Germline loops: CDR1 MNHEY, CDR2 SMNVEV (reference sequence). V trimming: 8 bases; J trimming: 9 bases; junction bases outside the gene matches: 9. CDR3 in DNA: TGTGCCAGCTTCACAAGGGGGCAGAGCTACACCTTC. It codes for CASFTRGQSYTF.